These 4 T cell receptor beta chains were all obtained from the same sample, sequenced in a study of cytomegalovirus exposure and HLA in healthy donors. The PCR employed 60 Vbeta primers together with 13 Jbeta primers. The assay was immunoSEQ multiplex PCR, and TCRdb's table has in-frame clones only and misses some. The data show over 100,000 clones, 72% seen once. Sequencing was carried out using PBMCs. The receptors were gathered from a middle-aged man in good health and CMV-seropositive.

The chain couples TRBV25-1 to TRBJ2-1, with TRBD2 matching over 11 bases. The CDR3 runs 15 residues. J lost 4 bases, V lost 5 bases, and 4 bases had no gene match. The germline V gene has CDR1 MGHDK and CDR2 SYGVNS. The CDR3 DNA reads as TGTGCCAGCAGTTTAGCGGGGGGGAGATACAATGAGCAGTTCTTC. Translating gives CASSLAGGRYNEQFF.

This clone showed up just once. The CDR3 DNA is TGTGCCAGCAGCTTAGGACTAGCGGGAATTGATGAGCAGTTCTTC. Its translation is CASSLGLAGIDEQFF. The V and J genes are TRBV7-3 and TRBJ2-1, with TRBD2 identical over 12 bases. The J segment lost 8 bases and the V segment lost 2 bases, leaving 4 bases of the junction unmatched. From germline, CDR1 is SGHTA and CDR2 FQGTGA. The CDR3 loop spans 15 amino acids. Full variable domain (remainder filled in from reference TRBV7-3 and TRBJ2-1): GAGVSQTPSNKVTEKGKYVELRCDPISGHTALYWYRQSLGQGPEFLIYFQGTGAADDSGLPNDRFFAVRPEGSVSTLKIQRTERGDSAVYLCASSLGLAGIDEQFFGPGTRLTVL.

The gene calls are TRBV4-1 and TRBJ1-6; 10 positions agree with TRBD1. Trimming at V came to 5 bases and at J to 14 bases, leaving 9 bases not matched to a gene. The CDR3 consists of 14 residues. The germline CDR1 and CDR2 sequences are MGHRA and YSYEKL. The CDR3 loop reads CASSGDRGRFTLHF. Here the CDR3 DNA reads TGCGCCAGCAGCGGTGACAGGGGGCGATTTACCCTCCACTTT.

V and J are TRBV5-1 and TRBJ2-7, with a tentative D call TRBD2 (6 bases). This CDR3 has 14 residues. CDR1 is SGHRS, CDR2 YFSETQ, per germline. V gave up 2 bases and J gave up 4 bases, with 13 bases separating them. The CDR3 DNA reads TGCGCCAGCAGCTTTCTTCTGGCGGGGTACGAGCAGTACTTC. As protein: CASSFLLAGYEQYF.